This T cell receptor beta chain was sequenced during a study of long-term antiretroviral therapy in people with HIV (dated by TCRdb to between 2022 and 2023). Broadly, across the study: The earliest samples were collected roughly a decade before the 2015 WHO recommendation for immediate ART, at a time when ART was usually postponed until CD4 counts fell. From 25 to 30 adults with confirmed HIV infection, the cohort provided roughly 200 cryopreserved PBMC samples, gathered serially across a mean of about six years (range 1-12). Test extractions of a monoclonal T-cell line alongside 30 to 35 polyclonal samples showed no cross-contamination during QIAcube processing. Whether ART initiation and durable HIV suppression were associated with changes in peripheral blood TRB repertoire composition and diversity was tested in a retrospective serial study. Of the approximately 30 participants with HIV, ten to eleven were female. The study at large found these results: Owing to limited PBMC availability, only the TCR beta chain was sequenced, without alpha chain pairing. No data were available on ART adherence, viral resistance or therapy changes, limiting inferences about post-ART repertoire changes. The repertoire was dominated across all time points by expanded TRB clones identified before ART initiation, although this dominance was seen to fluctuate and to decrease in many PLHIV after ART. The samples span the years 2004 to 2017, and the ART regimens used at that time may not be as effective as current regimens. Starting ART was linked to a significant rise in TRB diversity, yet even with long-term ART the diversity remained significantly lower than in transplant donor controls. CDR3 length ranges in HIV repertoires were narrower than in controls, and network structure suggested an antigen-experienced repertoire with only a slight naive shift after ART. Because cell numbers in pre-ART samples were limited, unsorted PBMC were profiled instead of sorted CD4+ and CD8+ T cells.

The immunoSEQ hsTCRB v3.0 assay was used at survey level resolution to sequence the TRB variable region. The target sequencing depth for TRB was about 35,000-50,000 T-cell genomes per sample. TRB libraries were pooled and sequenced on an Illumina MiSeq using a v3 150-cycle kit. Turning to the authors' computational methods: Repertoire analysis was run in R within a reproducible Nextflow workflow that covered QC, data transformation and analysis. LymphoSeq2, an R package for exploring AIRR-Seq data, was used to implement custom analyses. After excluding a few samples that yielded fewer than 5000 total TRB sequences, 150 to 200 HIV repertoires remained for analysis. Among the roughly 190 retained HIV repertoires, about 60 were collected before ART initiation and over 120 were collected after ART initiation. Repertoires were downsampled to 5000 TRB nucleotide sequences, with summary statistics averaged over 100 downsampling iterations. TRB sequences were retained for analysis only if CDR3 regions of at least seven amino acids were present. Diversity was assessed using a clonality score derived from Shannon entropy and using the Gini coefficient. In the repertoire networks, any two of the top 5000 CDR3 amino acid sequences were connected whenever the two sequences differed by an edit distance of one. For TRB CDR3 amino acid sequences, antigen specificity groups and MHC restriction were predicted with GLIPH2. Known CMV, EBV, HIV or tissue antigen associations were flagged by matching CDR3 amino acid sequences against VDJdb and McPAS-TCR. Pre-ART, post-ART and control groups were compared with Wilcoxon signed-rank tests and Holm-Bonferroni correction. TCRdb provides this immuneACCESS table in a form limited to in-frame rearrangements. Some clones are lacking; in checked studies, under half of them reflect an unresolved V gene, and why the rest are absent is not known. V, J and clone size were drawn from that table, and D and trimming were deduced from the DNA. The sample data list tens of thousands of clones, and 70% to 90% of these were observed just once. The ten top clones hold over 9% of the sample.

From the cysteine through the phenylalanine, the CDR3 covers 15 amino acids. Only CDR3 DNA is held: 45 bases, read in frame from base 1. Trimming removed 0 bases from V and 7 bases from J; the gene matches leave 5 bases unexplained. For CDR1 and CDR2, the germline V gene lists SGHRS and YFSETQ. About this clone itself: The clone's antigen remains unknown. No quality values exist for individual bases; no much larger clone is one base distant.

To be included, a participant needed at least one PBMC sample from before ART initiation plus at least two post-ART samples. Every participant with HIV received treatment in the United States of America. Before DNA extraction, cryopreserved samples containing about 0.9-11 million PBMC were thawed and washed. At the time of the earliest PBMC sample, participants with HIV were aged between roughly 23 and 60 years. PBMC samples from each participant spanned 1-4 timepoints before ART initiation and 2-8 timepoints after ART initiation, with a median of 7 samples. Serial HIV viral load, CD4+ T-cell count, ART history and demographic data were obtained for every participant. Genomic DNA was extracted from unsorted PBMC with a Qiagen kit on a QIAcube, with processing performed in batches of 12 samples.

The source is a man aged 35 to 55 with HIV. The specimen was unsorted PBMCs, collected 1.6 years after starting antiretroviral therapy. Rearrangement joined TRBV5-1 to TRBJ1-4; 8 junctional bases match TRBD1. The CDR3 here reads CASSLAGTGGEKLFF. DNA sequence: TGCGCCAGCAGCTTGGCGGGGACAGGCGGTGAAAAACTGTTTTTT.